These T cell receptor beta chains were read from a single sample in a study of blood T cell repertoires in COVID-19. TCRdb's copy holds only in-frame clones and misses some; the assay was immunoSEQ multiplex PCR. This sample yields 150,000 to 200,000 clones, of which 81% are seen a single time; approximately 10% belongs to the top ten. The sample was peripheral blood. The receptors here all came from a man between 60 and 75 years old with active or convalescent COVID-19. The CDR3 runs from the conserved cysteine through the conserved F or W. D genes are given only for firm matches. Where a row states a size, it is once, few, many or the class of an expanded clone; other rows omit it.

abundance	d_gene	len	j_gene	v_gene	CDR3aa	CDR3nt
-	-	14	TRBJ1-5	TRBV28	CASRRTSSNQPQHF	TGTGCCAGCCGAAGGACAAGTAGCAATCAGCCCCAGCATTTT
-	-	14	TRBJ1-5	TRBV6-5	CASRHTTSNQPQHF	TGTGCCAGCAGGCACACAACAAGCAATCAGCCCCAGCATTTT
-	TRBD1	17	TRBJ2-1	TRBV24-1	CATSGLATGLSYNEQFF	TGTGCCACCAGTGGGCTTGCGACAGGGCTCTCCTACAATGAGCAGTTCTTC
-	-	15	TRBJ2-2	TRBV3-1/TRBV3-2	CASSQRAGNTGELFF	TGTGCCAGCAGCCAAAGGGCGGGAAACACCGGGGAGCTGTTTTTT
-	-	18	TRBJ2-3	TRBV9	CASSVGSAGQPSTDTQYF	TGTGCCAGCAGCGTAGGGTCCGCGGGACAGCCGAGCACAGATACGCAGTATTTT
-	TRBD1	12	TRBJ2-7	TRBV5-6	CASSFTGVEQYF	TGTGCCAGCAGTTTTACAGGGGTCGAGCAGTACTTC
few	TRBD1	16	TRBJ1-3	TRBV9	CASSVDRQGTGNTIYF	TGTGCCAGCAGCGTGGACAGACAGGGAACTGGAAACACCATATATTTT
-	-	15	TRBJ1-1	TRBV5-6	CASSLGQGGRTEAFF	TGTGCCAGCAGCTTGGGTCAGGGAGGGAGGACTGAAGCTTTCTTT
few	TRBD1	16	TRBJ1-1	TRBV19	CASRPGQGRANTEAFF	TGTGCCAGTAGACCGGGACAGGGTAGAGCGAACACTGAAGCTTTCTTT
-	-	15	TRBJ2-2	TRBV5-1	CASNSAGSNTGELFF	TGCGCCAGCAACTCAGCAGGGTCGAACACCGGGGAGCTGTTTTTT
-	TRBD1	14	TRBJ2-1	TRBV7-6	CASSSGPGGNEQFF	TGTGCCAGCAGCTCGGGCCCAGGGGGCAATGAGCAGTTCTTC
-	-	15	TRBJ2-2	TRBV7-8	CASSQFGGNTGELFF	TGTGCCAGCAGCCAATTTGGAGGGAACACCGGGGAGCTGTTTTTT
-	-	16	TRBJ1-6	TRBV5-1	CASSLNGLQIPSPLHF	TGCGCCAGCAGCTTGAATGGGCTGCAGATTCCTTCACCCCTCCACTTT
-	-	15	TRBJ2-4	TRBV20-1	CSASTGGPAKNIQYF	TGCAGTGCTAGTACGGGGGGCCCAGCCAAAAACATTCAGTACTTC
-	-	14	TRBJ2-7	TRBV5-8	CASSFGTHSYEQYF	TGTGCCAGCAGCTTCGGGACTCATTCCTACGAGCAGTACTTC
-	-	14	TRBJ1-2	TRBV5-6	CASSPRGNNYGYTF	TGTGCCAGCAGCCCAAGGGGGAATAACTATGGCTACACCTTC
-	TRBD1	14	TRBJ2-7	TRBV11-1	CASSSGQGSWEQYF	TGTGCCAGCAGCTCTGGACAGGGGAGTTGGGAGCAGTACTTC
-	TRBD2	16	TRBJ2-1	TRBV7-4	CASSTGTSGGTNEQFF	TGTGCCAGCAGCACGGGGACTAGCGGGGGCACCAATGAGCAGTTCTTC
few	TRBD1	15	TRBJ2-7	TRBV7-9	CASSHSPGQGYEQYF	TGTGCCAGCAGCCACTCCCCGGGACAGGGGTACGAGCAGTACTTC
-	-	15	TRBJ1-5	TRBV6-5	CASSATWGTEQPQHF	TGTGCCAGCAGCGCGACTTGGGGCACGGAGCAGCCCCAGCATTTT
-	-	12	TRBJ1-1	TRBV2	CASSETGTEAFF	TGTGCCAGCAGTGAAACAGGCACTGAAGCTTTCTTT
-	TRBD1	14	TRBJ2-7	TRBV28	CASSYRGRWSEQYF	TGTGCCAGCAGTTACAGGGGGCGCTGGTCCGAGCAGTACTTC
-	TRBD2	17	TRBJ2-3	TRBV19	CASRRGETSGTVDTQYF	TGTGCCAGTAGGAGAGGAGAGACTAGCGGGACGGTAGATACGCAGTATTTT
-	-	13	TRBJ2-7	TRBV2	CASRRFGTYEQYF	TGTGCCAGCAGGAGGTTCGGGACCTACGAGCAGTACTTC
-	TRBD1	15	TRBJ2-4	TRBV5-1	CASSMTGGNQNIQYF	TGCGCCAGCAGTATGACAGGGGGAAACCAAAACATTCAGTACTTC
-	TRBD1	18	TRBJ1-3	TRBV7-9	CASSPWTGEILSGNTIYF	TGTGCCAGCAGCCCTTGGACAGGGGAGATCCTCTCTGGAAACACCATATATTTT
-	-	15	TRBJ1-1	TRBV10-3	CAISDPRAGAVEAFF	TGTGCCATCAGTGACCCCCGGGCAGGGGCGGTTGAAGCTTTCTTT
once	-	18	TRBJ1-4	TRBV7-9	CASSLVYRGSGAPEKLFF	TGTGCCAGCAGCTTAGTTTACCGAGGTTCTGGGGCGCCCGAAAAACTGTTTTTT
-	-	18	TRBJ1-5	TRBV5-1	CASSLISAGVLVGQPQHF	TGCGCCAGCAGCTTGATCTCGGCAGGGGTGCTGGTCGGCCAGCCCCAGCATTTT
-	-	14	TRBJ2-5	TRBV3-1/TRBV3-2	CASSSRGYEETQYF	TGTGCCAGCAGCTCCCGGGGATACGAAGAGACCCAGTACTTC
-	-	14	TRBJ2-2	TRBV7-2	CASKSSSGTGELFF	TGTGCCAGCAAGTCTAGCTCGGGCACCGGGGAGCTGTTTTTT
-	TRBD1	16	TRBJ1-4	TRBV15	CATSRPGTGGLEKLFF	TGTGCCACCAGCAGGCCTGGGACAGGGGGTCTCGAAAAACTGTTTTTT
-	-	14	TRBJ1-1	TRBV28	CASSSHSGPTEAFF	TGTGCCAGCAGTTCCCATTCAGGGCCCACTGAAGCTTTCTTT
-	TRBD1	13	TRBJ2-7	TRBV19	CASSIQGAYEQYF	TGTGCCAGTAGTATTCAGGGGGCCTACGAGCAGTACTTC
-	-	13	TRBJ1-3	TRBV29-1	CSVARSGENTIYF	TGCAGCGTTGCCAGGTCCGGCGAAAACACCATATATTTT
few	TRBD1	14	TRBJ1-6	TRBV5-5	CASSQTGVRSPLHF	TGTGCCAGCAGCCAGACAGGGGTTCGTTCACCCCTCCACTTT
few	-	14	TRBJ1-2	TRBV6-5	CASSYSGRTYGYTF	TGTGCCAGCAGTTACTCAGGCAGGACTTATGGCTACACCTTC